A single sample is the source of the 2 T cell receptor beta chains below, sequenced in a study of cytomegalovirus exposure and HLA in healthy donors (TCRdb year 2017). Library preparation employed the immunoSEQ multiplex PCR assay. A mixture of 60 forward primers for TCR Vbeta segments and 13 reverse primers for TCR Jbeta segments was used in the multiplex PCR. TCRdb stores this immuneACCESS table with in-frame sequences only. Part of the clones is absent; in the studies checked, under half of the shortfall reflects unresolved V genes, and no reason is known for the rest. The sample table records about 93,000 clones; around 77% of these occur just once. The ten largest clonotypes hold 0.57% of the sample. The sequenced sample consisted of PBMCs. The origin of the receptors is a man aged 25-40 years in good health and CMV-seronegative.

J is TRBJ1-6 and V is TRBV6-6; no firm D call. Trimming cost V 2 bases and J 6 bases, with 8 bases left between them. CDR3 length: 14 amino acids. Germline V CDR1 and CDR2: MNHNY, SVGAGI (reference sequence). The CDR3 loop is CASSYRGFNSPLHF. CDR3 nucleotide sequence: TGTGCCAGCAGTTACAGAGGGTTTAATTCACCCCTCCACTTT.

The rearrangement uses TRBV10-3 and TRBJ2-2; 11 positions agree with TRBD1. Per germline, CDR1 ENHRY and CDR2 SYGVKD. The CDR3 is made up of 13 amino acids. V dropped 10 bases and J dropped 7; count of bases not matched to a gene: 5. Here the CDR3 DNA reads TGTGCCACGGACAGGGGGCAGGGCGGGGAGCTGTTTTTT. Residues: CATDRGQGGELFF.